This T cell receptor beta chain was identified in a study of low-dose radiotherapy and immunotherapy resistance in tumors. In its sample, this clonotype was seen many times. The time point: after trial treatment. As for treatment: LDRT plus nivolumab, ipilimumab, low-dose cyclophosphamide and aspirin (RACIN trial). Alpha- and beta-chain coverage of first-strand cDNA came from TRAV- and TRBV-specific primers. Amplification of TCRs used a constant-region primer and V-primer adapter for roughly 18 PCR cycles. TCRdb independently ran MiXCR on the reads; one entry per CDR3 protein. The sample lists roughly 95,000 distinct CDR3 sequences; 20% to 25% were seen once. This TCR came from a female donor with ovarian cancer. The material sequenced was PBMCs, taken after low-dose radiotherapy plus immunotherapy.

The CDR3 spells CASSPVDRGQDTQYF. The CDR3 DNA is TGCGCCAGCAGCCCCGTGGACAGGGGCCAAGATACGCAGTATTTT. This chain links TRBV4-3 with TRBJ2-3; the match to TRBD1 covers 9 bases. The CDR3 has 15 amino acids. CDR1 is LGHNA and CDR2 is YSLEER in the germline V gene. V lost 4 bases and J lost 5; bases outside the gene matches: 7.